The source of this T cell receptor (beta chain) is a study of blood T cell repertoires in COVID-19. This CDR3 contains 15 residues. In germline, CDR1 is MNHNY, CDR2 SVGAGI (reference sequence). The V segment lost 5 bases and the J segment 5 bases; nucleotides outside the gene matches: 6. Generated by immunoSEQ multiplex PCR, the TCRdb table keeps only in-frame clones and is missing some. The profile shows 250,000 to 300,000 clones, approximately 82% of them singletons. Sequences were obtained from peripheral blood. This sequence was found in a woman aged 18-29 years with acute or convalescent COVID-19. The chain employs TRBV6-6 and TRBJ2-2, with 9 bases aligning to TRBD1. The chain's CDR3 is CASSALGQGTGELFF. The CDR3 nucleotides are TGTGCCAGCAGTGCGCTTGGACAGGGGACCGGGGAGCTGTTTTTT.